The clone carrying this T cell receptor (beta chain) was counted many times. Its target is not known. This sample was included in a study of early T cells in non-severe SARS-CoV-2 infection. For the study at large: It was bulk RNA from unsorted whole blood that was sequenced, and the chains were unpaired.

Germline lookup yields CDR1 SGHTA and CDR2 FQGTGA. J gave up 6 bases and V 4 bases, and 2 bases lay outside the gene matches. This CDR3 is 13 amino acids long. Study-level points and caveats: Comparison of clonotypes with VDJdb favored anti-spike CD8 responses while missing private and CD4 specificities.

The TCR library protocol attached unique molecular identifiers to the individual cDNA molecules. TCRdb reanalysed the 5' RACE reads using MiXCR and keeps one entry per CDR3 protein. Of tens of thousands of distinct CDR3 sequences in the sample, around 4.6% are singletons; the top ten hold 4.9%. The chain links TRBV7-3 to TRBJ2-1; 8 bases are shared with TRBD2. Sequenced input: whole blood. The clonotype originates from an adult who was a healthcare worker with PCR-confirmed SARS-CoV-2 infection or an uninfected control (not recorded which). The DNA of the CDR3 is TGTGCCAGCAGCTCAGGACTAGCCAATGAGCAGTTCTTC. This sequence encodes CASSSGLANEQFF.